This T cell receptor beta chain was sequenced in a study of early T cells in non-severe SARS-CoV-2 infection. Study-level background: Sequencing of unsorted whole blood was done on bulk RNA, leaving chains unpaired. Broader study findings: Using VDJdb, the matching emphasized anti-spike CD8 responses while missing private and CD4 specificities.

Individual cDNA molecules were tagged with unique molecular identifiers. TCRdb reanalysed the 5' RACE reads using MiXCR and keeps one entry per CDR3 protein. The repertoire consists of about 57,000 distinct CDR3 sequences, with over 7.5% occurring once and the leading ten covering roughly 8%. Only a few counts were recorded for this clonotype. The target antigen is unknown. The CDR3 has 12 residues. CDR1 and CDR2 from the germline V gene are DFQATT and SNEGSKA (reference sequence). V lost 3 bases and J lost 0, with 5 bases in between. The chain carries TRBV20-1 and TRBJ1-2; D gene unclear. The receptor comes from an adult who was a healthcare worker with PCR-confirmed SARS-CoV-2 infection or an uninfected control (not recorded which). Source material: whole blood. This CDR3 is CSASSTNYGYTF. The DNA of the CDR3 is TGCAGTGCTAGTTCTACTAACTATGGCTACACCTTC.